What follows are 9 T cell receptor beta chains derived from one specimen sequenced in a study of lymphopenia after photon versus proton radiotherapy. Data came from immunoSEQ multiplex PCR; TCRdb stores just in-frame clones and leaves some out. The sample includes 40,000 to 45,000 clones, around 84% seen only once; the top ten take about a tenth. Source: peripheral blood, taken from a patient treated with proton-based radiotherapy. The receptors come from a woman aged 70 to 79 with pancreatic cancer. Some clones in this sample may be carry-over from other donors' samples.

The J gene is TRBJ2-7, the V gene TRBV10-2, with 9 positions matching TRBD2. The V and J ends lost 6 bases and 3 bases, in that order; junction bases with no gene match: 18. Germline CDR1 WSHSY, CDR2 SAAADI. The CDR3 is made up of 18 amino acids. The CDR3 here is CASRQDRPWREGGYEQYF. DNA for the CDR3: TGCGCCAGCAGACAGGACCGCCCCTGGCGGGAGGGCGGCTACGAGCAGTACTTC.

The chain carries TRBV7-2 and TRBJ2-1, with TRBD2 matching over 10 bases. Germline V gene sequence: CDR1 SGHTA, CDR2 FQGNSA. Trimming cost V 4 bases and J 4 bases; bases outside gene matches: 4. The CDR3 totals 15 residues. CDR3: CASSYTSGAYNEQFF. CDR3 coding DNA: TGTGCCAGCAGCTATACTAGCGGGGCTTACAATGAGCAGTTCTTC. Combining the CDR3 with reference TRBV7-2 and TRBJ2-1 gives the whole variable domain GAGVSQSPSNKVTEKGKDVELRCDPISGHTALYWYRQSLGQGLEFLIYFQGNSAPDKSGLPSDRFSAERTGGSVSTLTIQRTQQEDSAVYLCASSYTSGAYNEQFFGPGTRLTVL.

The chain has TRBV5-1 and TRBJ2-7; no clear D. With 4 bases removed from V and 1 base from J, the gap between germline ends came to 12 bases. The germline V gene has CDR1 SGHRS and CDR2 YFSETQ. The CDR3 has 14 residues. The CDR3 here is CASSPDVGSYEQYF. The CDR3 DNA sequence: TGCGCCAGCAGCCCCGACGTAGGGTCCTACGAGCAGTACTTC.

The chain is built from TRBV5-6 and TRBJ2-1, with D perhaps TRBD1 (5 bases). The V gene's germline CDR1 is SGHDT and CDR2 YYEEEE. This CDR3 comprises 15 residues. V was trimmed by 2 bases and J by 4 bases, leaving 13 bases between them. The CDR3 bases are TGTGCCAGCAGCTTAAATGCAGGGAATTACAATGAGCAGTTCTTC. Protein sequence: CASSLNAGNYNEQFF.

The chain couples TRBV18 to TRBJ1-5; 7 bases map to TRBD1. Trimming at V came to 0 bases and at J to 2 bases, leaving 7 bases not matched to a gene. This CDR3 is built from 17 residues. CDR1 is KGHSH and CDR2 is LQKENI in the germline V gene. Here the CDR3 DNA reads TGTGCCAGCTCACCACCTTCAGGGGGGGTTGGCAATCAGCCCCAGCATTTT. Translating it yields CASSPPSGGVGNQPQHF.

The genes are TRBV7-9 and TRBJ2-3; TRBD1 agrees at 7 bases. V dropped 1 base and J dropped 1; count of bases not matched to a gene: 5. The CDR3 sequence is 16 residues long. Germline lookup yields CDR1 SEHNR and CDR2 FQNEAQ (reference sequence). CDR3 in DNA: TGTGCCAGCAGCTTAGGAGCAGGGACAGGCACAGATACGCAGTATTTT. Amino acids: CASSLGAGTGTDTQYF.

A note on this clone: The sample holds other DNA sequences that translate to the same CDR3. The chain has TRBV20-1 and TRBJ2-7, with D unclear. Trimming shortened V by 3 bases and J by 3 bases, and 6 bases separated the two germline ends. This CDR3 spans 11 amino acids. Germline CDR1 is DFQATT and CDR2 is SNEGSKA (reference sequence). The CDR3 spells CSASLGYEQYF. Written as DNA, the CDR3 is TGCAGTGCTAGTCTAGGCTACGAGCAGTACTTC.

V is TRBV6-5 and J is TRBJ2-7; D is perhaps TRBD2 (5 bases). This CDR3 comprises 12 residues. Trimming pared 2 bases from V and 7 bases from J, leaving 9 bases between. Germline CDR1 is MNHEY and CDR2 is SVGAGI. The CDR3 is CASSYLGGEQYF. CDR3 sequence (DNA): TGTGCCAGCAGTTACCTAGGAGGTGAGCAGTACTTC.

The chain couples TRBV7-9 to TRBJ1-2; 10 nucleotides match TRBD1. Germline V gives CDR1 SEHNR, CDR2 FQNEAQ (reference sequence). The CDR3 runs to 14 residues. V lost 4 bases and J lost 3; bases outside the gene matches: 2. The CDR3 DNA follows: TGTGCCAGCAGCTCGACAGGGGGCTACTATGGCTACACCTTC. Protein sequence: CASSSTGGYYGYTF.